The 22 T cell receptor beta chains given below trace back to one sample, sequenced in a study of Ad26.COV2.S vaccination and SARS-CoV-2 variants. Some clones are missing from TCRdb's copy, which holds only in-frame ones; the method was immunoSEQ multiplex PCR. Among about 480,000 clones listed, around nine tenths were seen once. Treatment indicated: around 19 received Ad26.COV2.S at low or high dose, single or two shots; about five received placebo; per-sample allocation not given. Specimens were obtained on day 63 following the first vaccine or placebo injection. Here the sequenced sample was peripheral blood, taken in a trial of Ad26.COV2.S vaccine versus placebo. Every receptor here comes from a person between 18 and 65 years old who received the Ad26.COV2.S COVID-19 vaccine or a placebo.

The V and J genes are TRBV10-3 and TRBJ2-5, with D hard to call. Trimming removed 4 bases at V and 1 base at J, with 7 bases between. The length of the CDR3 is 13 residues. Germline lookup yields CDR1 ENHRY and CDR2 SYGVKD. CDR3 sequence (DNA): TGTGCCATCAGTGTTTCTCCCCAAGAGACCCAGTACTTC. Amino acids: CAISVSPQETQYF.

The chain links TRBV28 to TRBJ2-3, with 10 nucleotides matching TRBD1. V was clipped by 6 bases and J by 6 bases; unmatched bases: 9. CDR1 and CDR2 (germline): MDHEN, SYDVKM. The CDR3 loop spans 15 amino acids. The CDR3 region is CASSPDRGRGDTQYF. The CDR3 DNA follows: TGTGCCAGCAGCCCAGACAGGGGGCGCGGCGATACGCAGTATTTT.

This chain connects TRBV5-4 to TRBJ1-5; D remains unclear. The CDR3 is 15 residues long. The germline V gene encodes CDR1 SGHNT and CDR2 YYREEE (reference sequence). The V and J ends lost 5 bases and 0 bases respectively, with 12 bases between them. CDR3 DNA: TGTGCCAGCAGGGTCTCGCCAGATAGCAATCAGCCCCAGCATTTT. This translates into CASRVSPDSNQPQHF.

This clone was seen just once. J is TRBJ2-1 and V is TRBV4-2; D may match TRBD1 or TRBD2 (6 bases each). CDR1 LGHNA and CDR2 YNFKEQ come from the germline V gene. This CDR3 spans 16 amino acids. The germline V and J ends were trimmed by 0 bases and 10 bases, with 19 bases remaining between them. In DNA, the CDR3 is TGTGCCAGCAGCCAAGATAGGATCTTTGGGGGGCGGGAGCAGTTCTTC. It translates to CASSQDRIFGGREQFF.

The V call is TRBV13, the J call TRBJ2-2, with 9 bases identical to TRBD1. The CDR3 runs 18 residues. Per the germline V gene, CDR1 is PRHDT and CDR2 is FYEKMQ (reference sequence). The trim removed 5 bases at V and 0 bases at J, leaving 10 bases unmatched. The CDR3 sequence is CASSLPPRDRANTGELFF. DNA for the CDR3: TGTGCCAGCAGCCTCCCACCCCGGGACAGGGCGAACACCGGGGAGCTGTTTTTT.

V and J are TRBV6-5 and TRBJ2-2; 9 bases agree with TRBD1. V shed 2 bases, J shed 7 bases, and the junction held 5 bases outside the gene matches. Per germline, CDR1 MNHEY and CDR2 SVGAGI. The CDR3 is made up of 15 amino acids. The CDR3 reads CASSYGDRAGGELFF. CDR3 nucleotides: TGTGCCAGCAGTTACGGGGACAGGGCAGGCGGGGAGCTGTTTTTT.

The chain joins TRBV29-1 to TRBJ2-3; D ambiguous. V gave up 1 base and J gave up 5 bases, with 4 bases separating them. The CDR3 has 11 residues. The germline V gene has CDR1 SQVTM and CDR2 ANQGSEA. The chain's CDR3 is CSVEAKDTQYF. CDR3 sequence (DNA): TGCAGCGTTGAAGCGAAAGATACGCAGTATTTT.

The rearrangement links TRBV18 to TRBJ1-5; possibly TRBD1 for D (5 bases). V lost 3 bases to trimming and J lost 7 bases, with 7 bases between them. Germline CDR1 reads KGHSH; CDR2 reads LQKENI. The CDR3 runs to 12 residues. The CDR3 DNA follows: TGTGCCAGCTCACCGGGGGAGCAGCCCCAGCATTTT. Translation gives CASSPGEQPQHF. The variable domain in full, completed from reference TRBV18 and TRBJ1-5, reads NAGVMQNPRHLVRRRGQEARLRCSPMKGHSHVYWYRQLPEEGLKFMVYLQKENIIDESGMPKERFSAEFPKEGPSILRIQQVVRGDSAAYFCASSPGEQPQHFGDGTRLSIL.

The chain couples TRBV11-1 to TRBJ1-1; 7 nucleotides match TRBD1. The V and J ends lost 3 bases and 8 bases, in that order; junction bases with no gene match: 9. Germline CDR1 reads SGHAT; CDR2 reads FQDESV (reference sequence). This CDR3 has 14 residues. The DNA of the CDR3 is TGTGCCAGCAGCTTGTCGACAGGGTGGGCCGAAGCTTTCTTT. Protein: CASSLSTGWAEAFF.

The chain has TRBV28 and TRBJ2-5; 8 bases match TRBD2. CDR3 size: 14 residues. Germline CDR1 and CDR2: MDHEN and SYDVKM. V dropped 2 bases and J dropped 5; count of bases not matched to a gene: 4. DNA for the CDR3: TGTGCCAGCAGTTTAGCGGGAGGATGGGAGACCCAGTACTTC. Amino acids: CASSLAGGWETQYF.

The V and J genes are TRBV5-4 and TRBJ2-2, with 11 bases identical to TRBD1. CDR1 is SGHNT and CDR2 is YYREEE in the germline V gene (reference sequence). The CDR3 consists of 16 residues. Germline trimming cut 4 bases from V and 2 bases from J; bases unmatched to any gene: 4. As DNA, the CDR3 is TGTGCCAGCAGCCAGGACAGGGGGCGAAACACCGGGGAGCTGTTTTTT. Translating it yields CASSQDRGRNTGELFF. Drawing the rest from reference TRBV5-4 and TRBJ2-2, the complete variable domain is ETGVTQSPTHLIKTRGQQVTLRCSSQSGHNTVSWYQQALGQGPQFIFQYYREEENGRGNFPPRFSGLQFPNYSSELNVNALELDDSALYLCASSQDRGRNTGELFFGEGSRLTVL.

V usage is TRBV6-4 and J usage is TRBJ2-3; D is unclear. This CDR3 has 13 amino acids. V dropped 6 bases and J dropped 4 bases, with 11 bases sitting between them. Germline V gene sequence: CDR1 MRHNA, CDR2 SNTAGT. The chain's CDR3 is CASSALFSDTQYF. The CDR3 DNA reads as TGTGCCAGCAGCGCTCTATTTTCAGATACGCAGTATTTT.

The count of this clone is one. This chain uses TRBV25-1 with TRBJ2-5; TRBD2 aligns across 14 bases. With V trimmed by 3 bases and J by 1 base, 1 base remained unmatched. Germline V gene lookup returns CDR1 MGHDK and CDR2 SYGVNS. The CDR3 runs to 16 residues. CDR3 sequence (DNA): TGTGCCAGCAGTGAGACTAGCGGGAGGGCCCAAGAGACCCAGTACTTC. Amino acid sequence: CASSETSGRAQETQYF.

CDR3 residues: CAISDHPEEKLFF. The CDR3 DNA reads as TGTGCCATCAGTGACCATCCCGAAGAAAAACTGTTTTTT. The rearrangement joins TRBV10-3 to TRBJ1-4; D is undetermined. The germline gives CDR1 ENHRY, CDR2 SYGVKD. This CDR3 is 13 amino acids long. V was shortened by 3 bases and J by 8 bases, with 10 bases between the two germline ends.

This clone was counted a few times. The chain uses TRBV9 and TRBJ2-7; TRBD1 or TRBD2 may be the D gene (5 bases each). CDR3 length: 15 amino acids. Germline CDR1 is SGDLS and CDR2 is YYNGEE. V was trimmed by 1 base and J by 3 bases, leaving 14 bases between them. The CDR3 DNA reads as TGTGCCAGCAGCGTAACGGGGACGCTTAGCTACGAGCAGTACTTC. This gives the protein CASSVTGTLSYEQYF.

The chain combines TRBV12-3 or TRBV12-4 with TRBJ2-7, with D tentatively TRBD1 (6 bases). Trimming took 6 bases from V and 2 from J, leaving 11 bases between them. There are 13 residues in the CDR3. The CDR3 spells CASRPDSTYEQYF. The CDR3 region has the DNA TGTGCCAGCAGGCCGGACAGTACCTACGAGCAGTACTTC.

The chain links TRBV19 to TRBJ1-1; D ambiguous. Germline V gives CDR1 LNHDA, CDR2 SQIVND (reference sequence). V lost 9 bases to trimming and J lost 11 bases, with 7 bases between them. The CDR3 totals 8 residues. The CDR3 loop reads CARPGAFF. The CDR3 region has the DNA TGTGCCAGGCCTGGGGCTTTCTTT.

This sequence joins TRBV28 and TRBJ1-5; possibly TRBD1 for D (6 bases). Germline lookup yields CDR1 MDHEN and CDR2 SYDVKM. This CDR3 is 15 amino acids long. V was cut by 3 bases and J by 7 bases, with 16 bases left in between. The CDR3 DNA is TGTGCCAGCAGTTTGAAGAGTCAGGGGTTGCAGCCCCAGCATTTT. Its protein is CASSLKSQGLQPQHF.

This chain links TRBV2 with TRBJ1-2; 12 bases match TRBD1. CDR1 is SNHLY and CDR2 is FYNNEI in the germline V gene. The J segment lost 8 bases and the V segment lost 6 bases, leaving 4 bases of the junction unmatched. This CDR3 is built from 13 residues. The CDR3 bases are TGTGCCAGCAGAGGGGACAGGGGGCGAGGCTACACCTTC. Translation gives CASRGDRGRGYTF.

The gene calls are TRBV2 and TRBJ1-2, with D perhaps TRBD1 (5 bases). Germline values: CDR1 SNHLY, CDR2 FYNNEI. The CDR3 covers 13 residues. Trimming removed 4 bases at V and 5 bases at J, with 11 bases between. In DNA form, the CDR3 reads TGTGCCAGCAGTGTCACACAGGATTATGGCTACACCTTC. It specifies CASSVTQDYGYTF.

The V call is TRBV5-6, the J call TRBJ2-3; D gene unclear. Deletions cut 3 bases from V and 2 bases from J, with 16 bases between. CDR1 SGHDT and CDR2 YYEEEE come from the germline V gene. The CDR3 has 16 residues. CDR3 sequence reads: CASSSTTGLNTDTQYF. The DNA of the CDR3 is TGTGCCAGCAGCTCCACTACCGGCTTAAACACAGATACGCAGTATTTT. Complete variable domain (other parts from reference TRBV5-6 and TRBJ2-3): DAGVTQSPTHLIKTRGQQVTLRCSPKSGHDTVSWYQQALGQGPQFIFQYYEEEERQRGNFPDRFSGHQFPNYSSELNVNALLLGDSALYLCASSSTTGLNTDTQYFGPGTRLTVL.

V gene TRBV7-2 combines with J gene TRBJ1-1, with 11 bases aligning to TRBD1. The germline gives CDR1 SGHTA, CDR2 FQGNSA. J was trimmed by 2 bases and V by 6 bases; bases with no gene match: 5. The CDR3 has 15 residues. The CDR3 region is CASRRDRGINTEAFF. CDR3 DNA sequence: TGTGCCAGCAGAAGGGACAGGGGGATCAACACTGAAGCTTTCTTT.